This T cell receptor beta chain was recorded in a study of glioma-infiltrating T cells. Overall study results and limits: CDR3 overlap between tissue and blood was very small. Gliomas, especially low-grade, showed above-expected tissue-blood divergence; non-neoplastic patients showed below.

Turning to this clonotype: What it binds is unknown. A much larger clone differs by one base, so this may be a read error.

TCR alpha and beta CDR3 regions were amplified from RNA using iRepertoire nested multiplex PCR. Tissue mRNA or PBMC total RNA, roughly 90-400 ng, went into one-step reverse transcription and amplification. TCRdb ran MiXCR on the multiplex PCR reads and lists one entry per CDR3 protein. The table lists 150,000 to 200,000 distinct CDR3 sequences, more than 35% of them singletons, with under 6.5% in the top ten. Germline V gene data show CDR1 as SNHLY and CDR2 as FYNNEI. Trimming shortened V by 9 bases and J by 12 bases, and 15 bases separated the two germline ends. This CDR3 has 11 amino acids. This receptor was obtained from a human donor with low-grade glioma or glioblastoma, undergoing nonglioma brain surgery, or in good health (not recorded which). The rearrangement uses TRBV2 and TRBJ2-1; tentative D call: TRBD1 (6 bases). What was sequenced was glioma tissue, nonneoplastic brain tissue, or PBMCs (not recorded which). The CDR3 loop reads CASLRGTSQFF. DNA for the CDR3: TGTGCCAGTCTTCGAGGGACATCGCAGTTCTTC.